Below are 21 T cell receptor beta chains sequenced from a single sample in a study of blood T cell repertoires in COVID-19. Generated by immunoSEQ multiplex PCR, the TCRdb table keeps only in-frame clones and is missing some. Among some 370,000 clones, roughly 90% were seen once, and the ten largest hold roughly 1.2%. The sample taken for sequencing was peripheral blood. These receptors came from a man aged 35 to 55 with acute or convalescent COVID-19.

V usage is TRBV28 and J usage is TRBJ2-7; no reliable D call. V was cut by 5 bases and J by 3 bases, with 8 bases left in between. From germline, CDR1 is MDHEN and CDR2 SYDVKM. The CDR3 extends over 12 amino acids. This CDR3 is CASSQYSYEQYF. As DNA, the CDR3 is TGTGCCAGCAGTCAATACAGCTACGAGCAGTACTTC.

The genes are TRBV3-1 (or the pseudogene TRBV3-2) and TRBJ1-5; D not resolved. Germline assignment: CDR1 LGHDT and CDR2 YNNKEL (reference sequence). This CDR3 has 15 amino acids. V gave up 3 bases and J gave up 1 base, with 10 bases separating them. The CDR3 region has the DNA TGTGCCAGCAGCCAGTCTCCAGGAAGCAATCAGCCCCAGCATTTT. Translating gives CASSQSPGSNQPQHF.

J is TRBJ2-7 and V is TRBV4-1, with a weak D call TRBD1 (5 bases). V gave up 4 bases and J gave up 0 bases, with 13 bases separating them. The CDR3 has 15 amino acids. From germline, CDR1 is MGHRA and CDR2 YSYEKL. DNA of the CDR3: TGCGCCAGCAGCCTCTTGCTCGACAGCTCCTACGAGCAGTACTTC. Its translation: CASSLLLDSSYEQYF.

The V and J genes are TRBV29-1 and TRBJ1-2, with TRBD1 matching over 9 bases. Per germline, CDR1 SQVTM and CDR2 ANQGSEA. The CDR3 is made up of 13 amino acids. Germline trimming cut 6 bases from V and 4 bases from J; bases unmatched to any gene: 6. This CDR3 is CSVYRGPSYGYTF. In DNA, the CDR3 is TGCAGCGTCTACAGGGGGCCGAGCTATGGCTACACCTTC. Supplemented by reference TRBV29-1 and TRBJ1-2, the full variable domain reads SAVISQKPSRDICQRGTSLTIQCQVDSQVTMMFWYRQQPGQSLTLIATANQGSEATYESGFVIDKFPISRPNLTFSTLTVSNMSPEDSSIYLCSVYRGPSYGYTFGSGTRLTVV.

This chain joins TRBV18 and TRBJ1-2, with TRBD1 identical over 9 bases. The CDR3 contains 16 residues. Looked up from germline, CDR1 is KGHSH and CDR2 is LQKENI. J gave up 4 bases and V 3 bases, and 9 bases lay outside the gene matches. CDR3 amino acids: CASSPQGQGLSYGYTF. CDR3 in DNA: TGTGCCAGCTCACCCCAAGGACAGGGGCTTAGCTATGGCTACACCTTC.

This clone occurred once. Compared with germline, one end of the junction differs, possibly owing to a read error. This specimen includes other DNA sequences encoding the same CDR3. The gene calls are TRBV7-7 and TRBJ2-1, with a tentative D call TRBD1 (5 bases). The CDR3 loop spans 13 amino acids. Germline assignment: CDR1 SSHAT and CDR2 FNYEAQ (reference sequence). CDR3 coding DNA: TGTGCTAGCAGCTTAGACAGTTACAATGAGCAGTTCTTC. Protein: CASSLDSYNEQFF.

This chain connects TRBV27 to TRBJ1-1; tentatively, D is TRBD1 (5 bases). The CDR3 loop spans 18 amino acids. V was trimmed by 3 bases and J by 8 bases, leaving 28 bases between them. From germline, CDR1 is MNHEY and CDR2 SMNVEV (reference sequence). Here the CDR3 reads CASSFPPRRRDATAEAFF. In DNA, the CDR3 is TGTGCCAGCAGTTTTCCCCCCCGTAGGAGGGACGCAACGGCCGAAGCTTTCTTT.

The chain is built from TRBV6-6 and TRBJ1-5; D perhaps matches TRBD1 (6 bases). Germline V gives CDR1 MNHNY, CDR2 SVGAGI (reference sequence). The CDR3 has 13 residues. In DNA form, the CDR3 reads TGTACCTGCGGGGGGGCAAATGATCAGCCCCAGCATTTT. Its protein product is CTCGGANDQPQHF.

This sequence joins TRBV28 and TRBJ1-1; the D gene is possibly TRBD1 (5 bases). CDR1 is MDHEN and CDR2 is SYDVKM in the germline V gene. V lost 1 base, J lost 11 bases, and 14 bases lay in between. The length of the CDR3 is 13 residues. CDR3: CASSLSARQGAFF. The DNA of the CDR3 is TGTGCCAGCAGTTTATCGGCTAGGCAGGGCGCTTTCTTT. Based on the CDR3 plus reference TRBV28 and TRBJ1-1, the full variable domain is DVKVTQSSRYLVKRTGEKVFLECVQDMDHENMFWYRQDPGLGLRLIYFSYDVKMKEKGDIPEGYSVSREKKERFSLILESASTNQTSMYLCASSLSARQGAFFGQGTRLTVV.

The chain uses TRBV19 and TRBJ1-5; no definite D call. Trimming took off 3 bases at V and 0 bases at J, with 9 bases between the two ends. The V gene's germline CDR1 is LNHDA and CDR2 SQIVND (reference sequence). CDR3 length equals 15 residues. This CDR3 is CASSISGYSNQPQHF. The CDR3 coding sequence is TGTGCCAGTAGTATCTCGGGTTATAGCAATCAGCCCCAGCATTTT.

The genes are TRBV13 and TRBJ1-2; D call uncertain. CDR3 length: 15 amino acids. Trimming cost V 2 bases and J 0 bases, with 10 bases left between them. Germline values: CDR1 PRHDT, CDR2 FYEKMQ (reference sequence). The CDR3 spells CASSLLPETNYGYTF. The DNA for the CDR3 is TGTGCCAGCAGCTTACTTCCGGAGACTAACTATGGCTACACCTTC.

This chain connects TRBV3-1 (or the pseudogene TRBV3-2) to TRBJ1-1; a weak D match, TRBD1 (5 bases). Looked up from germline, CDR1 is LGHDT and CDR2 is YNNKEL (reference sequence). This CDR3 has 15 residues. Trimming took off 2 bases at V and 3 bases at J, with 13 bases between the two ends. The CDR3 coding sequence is TGTGCCAGCAGCCAACCTCTCGGCAGGGACACTGAAGCTTTCTTT. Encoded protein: CASSQPLGRDTEAFF.

The CDR3 nucleotides read TGTGCCAGTAGTATCCCAGGGAATGAGCAGTTCTTC. This translates into CASSIPGNEQFF. V usage is TRBV19 and J usage is TRBJ2-1; weak D call: TRBD1 (5 bases). In germline, CDR1 is LNHDA, CDR2 SQIVND (reference sequence). Trimming left V 3 bases short and J 7 bases short, with 7 bases between. This CDR3 has 12 residues. The full variable domain, in which reference TRBV19 and TRBJ2-1 provide the parts outside the CDR3, is DGGITQSPKYLFRKEGQNVTLSCEQNLNHDAMYWYRQDPGQGLRLIYYSQIVNDFQKGDIAEGYSVSREKKESFPLTVTSAQKNPTAFYLCASSIPGNEQFFGPGTRLTVL.

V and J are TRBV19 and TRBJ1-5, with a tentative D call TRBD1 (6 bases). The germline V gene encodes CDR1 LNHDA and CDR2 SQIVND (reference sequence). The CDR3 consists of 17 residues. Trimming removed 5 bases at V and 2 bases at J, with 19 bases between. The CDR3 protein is CASSFGGGQRGNQPQHF. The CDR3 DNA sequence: TGTGCCAGTAGTTTTGGGGGGGGACAACGGGGCAATCAGCCCCAGCATTTT.

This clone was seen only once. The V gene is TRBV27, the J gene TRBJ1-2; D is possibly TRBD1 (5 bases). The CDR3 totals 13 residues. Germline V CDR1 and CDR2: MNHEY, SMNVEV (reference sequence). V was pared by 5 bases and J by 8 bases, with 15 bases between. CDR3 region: CASSPRTTTGYTF. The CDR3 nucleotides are TGTGCCAGCAGTCCCCGGACAACGACCGGCTACACCTTC.

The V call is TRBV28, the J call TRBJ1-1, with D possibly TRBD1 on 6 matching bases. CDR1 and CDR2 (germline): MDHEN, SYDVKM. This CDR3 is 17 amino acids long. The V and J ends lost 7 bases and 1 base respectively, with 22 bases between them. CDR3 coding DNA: TGTGCCAGCACCTTCAGGGTTTCTCGACAGGAGAACACTGAAGCTTTCTTT. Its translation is CASTFRVSRQENTEAFF.

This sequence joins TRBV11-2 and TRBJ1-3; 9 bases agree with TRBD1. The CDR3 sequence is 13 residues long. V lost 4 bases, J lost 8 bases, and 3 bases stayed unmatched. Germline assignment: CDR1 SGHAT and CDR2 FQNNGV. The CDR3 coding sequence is TGTGCCAGCAGCTACAGGGGGCGGGACACCATATATTTT. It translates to CASSYRGRDTIYF. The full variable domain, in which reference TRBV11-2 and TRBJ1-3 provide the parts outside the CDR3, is EAGVAQSPRYKIIEKRQSVAFWCNPISGHATLYWYQQILGQGPKLLIQFQNNGVVDDSQLPKDRFSAERLKGVDSTLKIQPAKLEDSAVYLCASSYRGRDTIYFGEGSWLTVV.

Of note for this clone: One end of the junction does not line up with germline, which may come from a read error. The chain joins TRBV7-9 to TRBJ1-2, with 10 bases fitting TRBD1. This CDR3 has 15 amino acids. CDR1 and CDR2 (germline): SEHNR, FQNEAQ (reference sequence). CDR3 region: CASTLGGTGVYGYTF. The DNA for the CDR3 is TGTGCCAGCACCTTAGGCGGGACAGGGGTATATGGCTACACCTTC. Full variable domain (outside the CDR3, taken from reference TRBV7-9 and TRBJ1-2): DTGVSQNPRHKITKRGQNVTFRCDPISEHNRLYWYRQTLGQGPEFLTYFQNEAQLEKSRLLSDRFSAERPKGSFSTLEIQRTEQGDSAMYLCASTLGGTGVYGYTFGSGTRLTVV.

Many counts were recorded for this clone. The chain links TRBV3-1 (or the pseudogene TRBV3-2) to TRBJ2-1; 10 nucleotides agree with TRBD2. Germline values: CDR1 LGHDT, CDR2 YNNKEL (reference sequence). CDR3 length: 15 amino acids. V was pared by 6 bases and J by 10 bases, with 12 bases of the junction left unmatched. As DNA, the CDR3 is TGTGCCAGCAGTGGCAGCGGGGGGGTTCGGTTAGAGCAGTTCTTC. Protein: CASSGSGGVRLEQFF.

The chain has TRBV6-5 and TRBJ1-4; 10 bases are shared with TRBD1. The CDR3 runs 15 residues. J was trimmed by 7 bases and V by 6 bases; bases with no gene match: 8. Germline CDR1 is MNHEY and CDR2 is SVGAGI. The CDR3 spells CASSEGDRGSEKLFF. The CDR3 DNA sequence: TGTGCCAGCAGCGAGGGGGACAGGGGCTCTGAAAAACTGTTTTTT.

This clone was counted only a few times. The CDR3 protein is CASSYKGSRLRQPQHF. The CDR3 coding sequence is TGTGCCAGCAGTTACAAAGGGAGTAGGCTTCGTCAGCCCCAGCATTTT. The V call is TRBV6-2 or TRBV6-3, the J call TRBJ1-5; no clear D. Germline V gives CDR1 MNHEY, CDR2 SVGEGT. The V gene lost 2 bases and the J gene lost 6 bases, with 17 bases spanning the gap. The CDR3 length is 16 residues.